The sequence of this T cell receptor beta chain was determined in a study of shared clonotypes between healthy human individuals. In the study overall: The donors, a couple of women and three men, were aged 18 to 49. Used for every donor were three CD4 naive, three CD4 memory, two CD8 naive and one CD8 memory plate.

A note on this clone: The sample carries other DNA sequences with the same CDR3.

Replicate sorted-subset PCRs were loaded with 150 to 250 ng DNA, about 30,000 T cell genomes. Here immunoSEQ multiplex PCR was the method, and the copy in TCRdb shows in-frame clones only, minus some. The table includes some 2,500,000 clones, approximately 93% detected once. CDR3 length equals 13 residues. The germline V and J ends were trimmed by 1 base and 4 bases, with 7 bases remaining between them. Germline V gene sequence: CDR1 SGHTA, CDR2 FQGNSA. The specimen was naive CD4+ T cells from PBMCs. Subset described: CD45RA+ positively selected. V and J are TRBV7-2 and TRBJ2-5, with a weak D call TRBD1 (6 bases). The clonotype was recovered from a man younger than 30 in good health. Some clones in this sample may be carry-over from other donors' samples. The CDR3 DNA reads as TGTGCCAGCAGCTTAGGAGGGGGAGAGACCCAGTACTTC. Encoded protein: CASSLGGGETQYF.